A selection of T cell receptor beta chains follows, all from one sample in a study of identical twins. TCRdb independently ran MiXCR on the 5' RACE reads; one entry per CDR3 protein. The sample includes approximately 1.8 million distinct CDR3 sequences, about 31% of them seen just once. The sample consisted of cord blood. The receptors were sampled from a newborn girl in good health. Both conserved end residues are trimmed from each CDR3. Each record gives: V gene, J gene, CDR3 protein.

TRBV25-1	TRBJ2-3	ASGAKAPSTDTQY
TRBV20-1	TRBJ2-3	SARSSTHTDTQY
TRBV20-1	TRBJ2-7	SALDFLSSYEQY
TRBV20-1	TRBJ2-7	SATSTSGSSYEQY
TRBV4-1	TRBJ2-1	ASSHLFTENEQF
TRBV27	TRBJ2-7	ASSLLGEGIHEQY
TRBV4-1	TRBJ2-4	ASSQVGAQNIQY
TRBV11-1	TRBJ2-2	ASTRRSNTGELF
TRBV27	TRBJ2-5	ASSLAAQETQY
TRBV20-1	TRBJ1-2	SAPDSYYGYT
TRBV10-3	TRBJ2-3	AISRTSGGDTQY
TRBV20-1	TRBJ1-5	SAERLQGKGQPQH
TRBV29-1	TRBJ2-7	SVAATGWEQY
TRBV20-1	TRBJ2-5	SARVGSARY
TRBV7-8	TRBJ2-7	ASSPTSGGAQY
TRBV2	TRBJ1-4	ASHFSEKLF
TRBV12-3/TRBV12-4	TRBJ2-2	ASTRRLAGGHGELF
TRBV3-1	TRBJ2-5	ASSQGSAGGTQY
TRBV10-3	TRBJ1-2	AITGDIGGYT
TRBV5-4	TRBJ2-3	ASSLEGESTDTRY
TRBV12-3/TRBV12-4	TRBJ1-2	ASRDRGLRGYT
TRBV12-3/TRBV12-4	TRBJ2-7	ASSTYEGLFTKQY
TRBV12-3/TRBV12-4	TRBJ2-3	ASSPPLGALGADTQY
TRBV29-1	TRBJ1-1	SVETWDTEAF
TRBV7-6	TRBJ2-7	ASSLVPKGYEQY
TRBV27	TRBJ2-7	ASSSKRQLGVEQY
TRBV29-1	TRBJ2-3	SVHGAGGVILTDTQY
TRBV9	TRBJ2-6	ASSTGLGNVLT
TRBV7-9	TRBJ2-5	ASSEISVRVRETQY
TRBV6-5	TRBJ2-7	AGVLPARTYEQY
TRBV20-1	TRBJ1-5	SASQDRVNQPQH
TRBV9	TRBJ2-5	ASSVGVGETQY
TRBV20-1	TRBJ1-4	SARTAGSNEKLF
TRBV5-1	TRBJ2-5	ASSLVGTSGRASDEQY
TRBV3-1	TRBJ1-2	ASSQGTGLGRYYGYT
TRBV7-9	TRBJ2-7	ASSLTTGLYNEQY
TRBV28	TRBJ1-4	ASSLHRVGKLF
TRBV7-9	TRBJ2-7	ASSFNNYEQY
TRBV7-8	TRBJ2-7	ASSLIDSSSYEQY
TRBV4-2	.	ASSRSSGSSYNEQY
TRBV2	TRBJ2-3	ASSEEAGSTDTQY